This TCR beta chain was captured in a study of sequential checkpoint blockade in melanoma. The J segment lost 8 bases and the V segment lost 2 bases, leaving 5 bases of the junction unmatched. This CDR3 region has 15 residues. The V gene's germline CDR1 is SGHNT and CDR2 YENEEA. As to treatment: randomized to nivolumab then ipilimumab (arm A) or the reverse (arm B). TCRdb keeps only in-frame clones here, not all; method: immunoSEQ multiplex PCR. The data contain over 3,500 clones, roughly 25% of them singletons. The sample in question was tumor tissue (inferred from file names), obtained from a patient given nivolumab and ipilimumab in sequence. The receptor was isolated from a human donor with melanoma. V and J are TRBV11-3 and TRBJ2-1; 11 bases are a match to TRBD2. CDR3 DNA sequence: TGTGCCAGCAGCTTAAGTCTAGCGGGGGGTGATGAGCAGTTCTTC. It encodes CASSLSLAGGDEQFF.